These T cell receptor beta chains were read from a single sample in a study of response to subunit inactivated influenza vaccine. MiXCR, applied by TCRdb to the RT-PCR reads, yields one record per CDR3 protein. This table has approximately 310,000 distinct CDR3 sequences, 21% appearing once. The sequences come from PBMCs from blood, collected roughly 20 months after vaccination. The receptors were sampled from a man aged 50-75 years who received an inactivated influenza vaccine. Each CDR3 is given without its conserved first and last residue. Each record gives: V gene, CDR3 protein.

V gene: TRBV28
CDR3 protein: ASNFTGSGLH

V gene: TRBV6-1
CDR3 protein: ASTSNRGNTEAF

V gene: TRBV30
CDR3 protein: AWNNVGTNEKLF

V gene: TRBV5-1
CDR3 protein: ASSLQGSGVNTEAF

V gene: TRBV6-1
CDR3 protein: ASRPAYRITYNEQF

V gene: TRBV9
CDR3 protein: ASSAEQDSYEQY

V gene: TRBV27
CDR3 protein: ASREGWGTGNTGELF

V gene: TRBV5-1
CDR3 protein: ASSWTGQGAVNEQF

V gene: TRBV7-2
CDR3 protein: ASSRLAGGDTQY

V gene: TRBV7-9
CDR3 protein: ASTPDRDNYGYT

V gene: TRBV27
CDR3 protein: ASRGVGEGTEAF

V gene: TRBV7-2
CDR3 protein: ASRTGGINSPLH

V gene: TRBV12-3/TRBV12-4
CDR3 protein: ASSISHSGSPHNEQF

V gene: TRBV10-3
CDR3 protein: ATRLADNEQF

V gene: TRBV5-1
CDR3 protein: ASSFSGGQPQH

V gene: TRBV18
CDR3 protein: ASSTGMNTEAF

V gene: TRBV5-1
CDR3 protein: ASSPREGGETQY